Below, 7 T cell receptor beta chains from the same sample are listed, as sequenced in a study of T cell changes during pregnancy in multiple sclerosis (dated by TCRdb to about 2019). Libraries were constructed by the immunoSEQ multiplex PCR assay. The source is immuneACCESS, and TCRdb retained only in-frame sequences with V and J called. Part of the clones is not carried over; for the studies checked, unresolved V genes explain less than half of this, and the remainder is unexplained. Present in this sample are approximately 100,000 clones, roughly 92% of which were seen just once. The top ten constitute 3.5% of the sample. Sample: peripheral blood, taken after pregnancy. Every receptor here comes from a female donor with multiple sclerosis, enrolled in a pregnancy study.

This rearrangement joins TRBV6-4 to TRBJ2-3; 11 positions match TRBD2. Germline CDR1 MRHNA, CDR2 SNTAGT. CDR3 length equals 17 residues. The trim removed 4 bases at V and 3 bases at J, leaving 9 bases unmatched. CDR3 nucleotide sequence: TGTGCCAGCAGTGCCTCGGTCGCTAGCGGGGGGACAGATACGCAGTATTTT. Residues: CASSASVASGGTDTQYF.

This rearrangement joins TRBV5-6 to TRBJ1-2; 9 nucleotides agree with TRBD1. Per germline, CDR1 SGHDT and CDR2 YYEEEE. The CDR3 sequence is 15 residues long. Trimming took 4 bases from V and 3 from J; bases not matched to a gene: 7. The CDR3 here is CASSLTGGNDYGYTF. The CDR3 DNA is TGTGCCAGCAGCCTGACAGGGGGGAATGACTATGGCTACACCTTC.

This sequence joins TRBV27 and TRBJ2-1; D is ambiguous. The CDR3 has 13 amino acids. V lost 5 bases to trimming and J lost 0 bases, with 5 bases between them. The V gene's germline CDR1 is MNHEY and CDR2 SMNVEV (reference sequence). The CDR3 DNA reads TGTGCCAGCAGTATCGGCTCCTACAATGAGCAGTTCTTC. Translating gives CASSIGSYNEQFF.

As concerns this clone: At one end, the junction sequence differs from germline, possibly due to a read error. The chain uses TRBV2 and TRBJ1-2; 9 bases match TRBD1. Germline lookup yields CDR1 SNHLY and CDR2 FYNNEI. This CDR3 contains 13 residues. The CDR3 is CASRGQGYPLIIF. In DNA form, the CDR3 reads TGTGCCAGCAGGGGACAGGGCTATCCCTTAATTATCTTC.

The chain joins TRBV25-1 to TRBJ2-2, with a possible D match to TRBD1 (5 bases). The CDR3 extends over 15 amino acids. V was trimmed by 6 bases and J by 4 bases, leaving 15 bases between them. The germline V gene encodes CDR1 MGHDK and CDR2 SYGVNS. The CDR3 DNA reads as TGTGCCAGCAGGGGAACAGGATATGGCACCGGGGAGCTGTTTTTT. Protein product: CASRGTGYGTGELFF.

This clone was counted a single time. This rearrangement joins TRBV19 to TRBJ2-2; D unclear. Germline lookup yields CDR1 LNHDA and CDR2 SQIVND (reference sequence). The V end was cut by 10 bases, the J end by 9 bases, with 15 bases between. This CDR3 is 12 amino acids long. CDR3 in amino acids: CATLSEVRELFF. CDR3 nucleotide sequence: TGTGCCACCTTGTCAGAAGTCCGGGAGCTGTTTTTT.

This chain uses TRBV7-9 with TRBJ1-5; 7 bases are a match to TRBD1. Germline CDR1 and CDR2: SEHNR and FQNEAQ (reference sequence). V lost 3 bases to trimming and J lost 0 bases; unmatched junction nucleotides: 2. The CDR3 extends over 15 amino acids. CDR3 protein: CASSFGTDSNQPQHF. DNA for the CDR3: TGTGCCAGCAGCTTCGGGACAGATAGCAATCAGCCCCAGCATTTT.